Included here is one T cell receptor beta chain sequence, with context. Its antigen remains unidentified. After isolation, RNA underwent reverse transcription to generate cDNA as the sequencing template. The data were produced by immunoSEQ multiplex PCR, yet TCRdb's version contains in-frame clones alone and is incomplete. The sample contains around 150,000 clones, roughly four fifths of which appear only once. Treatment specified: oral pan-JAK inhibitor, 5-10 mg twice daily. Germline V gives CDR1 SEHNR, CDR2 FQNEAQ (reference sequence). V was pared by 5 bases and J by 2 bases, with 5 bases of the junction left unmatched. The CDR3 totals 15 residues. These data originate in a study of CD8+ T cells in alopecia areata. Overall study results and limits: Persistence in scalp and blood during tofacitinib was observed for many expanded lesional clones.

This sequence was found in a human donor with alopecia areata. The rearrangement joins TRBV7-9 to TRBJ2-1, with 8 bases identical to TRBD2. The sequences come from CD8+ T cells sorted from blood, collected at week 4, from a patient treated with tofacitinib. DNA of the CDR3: TGTGCCAGCAGCCCCCCACTAGCGGCCTACAATGAGCAGTTCTTC. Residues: CASSPPLAAYNEQFF. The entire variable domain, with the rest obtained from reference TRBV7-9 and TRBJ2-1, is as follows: DTGVSQNPRHKITKRGQNVTFRCDPISEHNRLYWYRQTLGQGPEFLTYFQNEAQLEKSRLLSDRFSAERPKGSFSTLEIQRTEQGDSAMYLCASSPPLAAYNEQFFGPGTRLTVL.